The 26 T cell receptor beta chains presented below share a single source sample, sequenced in a study of T cells after yellow fever vaccination. Using its own MiXCR run on the 5' RACE reads, TCRdb lists one record per CDR3 protein. The sample has a few hundred thousand distinct CDR3 sequences, 11% seen once. The sample consisted of PBMCs, taken on the day of the first yellow fever vaccination. The receptors were sampled from a man younger than 35 who received the YFV17D yellow fever vaccine.

A few counts support this clonotype. The V call is TRBV7-2, the J call TRBJ1-1; a possible D gene is TRBD1 (5 bases). The germline CDR1 and CDR2 sequences are SGHTA and FQGNSA. CDR3 size: 15 residues. Trimming pared 2 bases from V and 1 base from J, leaving 11 bases between. CDR3 coding DNA: TGTGCCAGCAGCTTAATCGGGGGATGGAACACTGAAGCTTTCTTT. Translated, it gives CASSLIGGWNTEAFF.

The chain combines TRBV6-2 or TRBV6-3 with TRBJ1-5, with D unclear. The CDR3 covers 14 residues. The V and J ends lost 5 bases and 0 bases respectively, with 8 bases between them. The germline V gene has CDR1 MNHEY and CDR2 SVGEGT. CDR3 region: CASSRKVSNQPQHF. The CDR3 bases are TGTGCCAGCAGTCGCAAGGTTAGCAATCAGCCCCAGCATTTT.

This clonotype was seen more than once but under ten times. This chain uses TRBV5-6 with TRBJ1-2; D unclear. The CDR3 length is 16 residues. Per germline, CDR1 SGHDT and CDR2 YYEEEE. V was trimmed by 0 bases and J by 4 bases, leaving 16 bases between them. CDR3 residues: CASSLGPPRNPYGYTF. The CDR3 coding sequence is TGTGCCAGCAGCTTGGGCCCCCCACGAAACCCCTATGGCTACACCTTC. Full variable domain (rest looked up from reference TRBV5-6 and TRBJ1-2): DAGVTQSPTHLIKTRGQQVTLRCSPKSGHDTVSWYQQALGQGPQFIFQYYEEEERQRGNFPDRFSGHQFPNYSSELNVNALLLGDSALYLCASSLGPPRNPYGYTFGSGTRLTVV.

V and J are TRBV6-5 and TRBJ2-3, with TRBD1 matching over 7 bases. This CDR3 region has 16 residues. J gave up 5 bases and V 2 bases, and 10 bases lay outside the gene matches. Germline CDR1 reads MNHEY; CDR2 reads SVGAGI. The CDR3 sequence is CASSYLTGEGKDTQYF. CDR3 in DNA: TGTGCCAGCAGTTACCTCACAGGGGAAGGTAAAGATACGCAGTATTTT.

This chain connects TRBV4-2 to TRBJ1-6, with D possibly TRBD1 on 5 matching bases. CDR1 LGHNA and CDR2 YNFKEQ come from the germline V gene. The CDR3 loop spans 15 amino acids. Trimming left V 4 bases short and J 8 bases short, with 15 bases between. The CDR3 protein is CASSRMGPLDSPLHF. The CDR3 coding sequence is TGTGCCAGCAGCCGGATGGGACCGCTGGATTCACCCCTCCACTTT.

V usage is TRBV10-3 and J usage is TRBJ2-5, with a tentative D call TRBD2 (7 bases). The germline gives CDR1 ENHRY, CDR2 SYGVKD. The CDR3 totals 15 residues. Trimming cost V 4 bases and J 5 bases, with 17 bases left between them. This chain's CDR3 is CAISVEGRGGETQYF. For the CDR3, the DNA is TGTGCCATCAGTGTTGAGGGGCGCGGGGGCGAGACCCAGTACTTC.

This clonotype was picked up many times. V gene TRBV18 combines with J gene TRBJ2-5; D perhaps matches TRBD2 (6 bases). CDR1 is KGHSH, CDR2 LQKENI, per germline. The CDR3 loop spans 15 amino acids. Trimming took 4 bases from V and 4 from J, leaving 16 bases between them. This CDR3 is CASSLLAQFSETQYF. In nucleotides, the CDR3 is TGTGCCAGCTCACTGCTAGCGCAGTTCTCAGAGACCCAGTACTTC.

This sequence joins TRBV5-1 and TRBJ2-3; D is unresolved. Per germline, CDR1 SGHRS and CDR2 YFSETQ. This CDR3 spans 16 amino acids. Trimming stripped 0 bases from V and 2 bases from J, with 13 bases between. CDR3 protein: CASSLGVSTHTDTQYF. The DNA for the CDR3 is TGCGCCAGCAGCTTGGGAGTGTCAACACACACAGATACGCAGTATTTT.

There are a few counts of this clonotype. The genes are TRBV5-1 and TRBJ2-2; D remains unclear. CDR1 and CDR2 (germline): SGHRS, YFSETQ. Trimming removed 4 bases from V and 0 bases from J, with 10 bases in between. The CDR3 is 15 residues long. The CDR3 loop reads CASSPTPPNTGELFF. The CDR3 region has the DNA TGCGCCAGCAGCCCAACCCCTCCGAACACCGGGGAGCTGTTTTTT.

The sample holds a few counts of this clonotype. The chain links TRBV12-3 or TRBV12-4 to TRBJ1-2; D remains ambiguous. The CDR3 loop spans 13 amino acids. Deletions cut 2 bases from V and 6 bases from J, with 10 bases between. The CDR3 coding sequence is TGTGCCAGCAGTTTAATTAGAGGCAATGGCTACACCTTC. The encoded protein is CASSLIRGNGYTF.

The chain links TRBV7-3 to TRBJ2-7, with a possible D match to TRBD1 (5 bases). V lost 2 bases and J lost 5, with 10 bases in between. The length of the CDR3 is 13 residues. Germline V gene data show CDR1 as SGHTA and CDR2 as FQGTGA. The CDR3 protein is CASSLYQGNEQYF. The CDR3 DNA is TGTGCCAGCAGCTTATACCAGGGAAACGAGCAGTACTTC.

There are many counts of this clonotype. The chain joins TRBV12-3 or TRBV12-4 to TRBJ2-3, with D uncertain. V lost 2 bases and J lost 6, with 12 bases in between. This CDR3 region has 14 residues. The CDR3 DNA follows: TGTGCCAGCAGTTTATTTCTAGTTTCCGATACGCAGTATTTT. Translated: CASSLFLVSDTQYF.

J is TRBJ1-5 and V is TRBV7-3; maybe TRBD1 (5 bases). The CDR3 has 20 residues. CDR1 is SGHTA and CDR2 is FQGTGA in the germline V gene. The germline V and J ends were trimmed by 5 bases and 0 bases, with 26 bases remaining between them. Here the CDR3 reads CASSLLARGSKTYSNQPQHF. CDR3 nucleotides: TGTGCCAGCAGCCTGCTAGCCCGGGGCTCAAAAACCTATAGCAATCAGCCCCAGCATTTT.

This clonotype was counted a few times. The chain uses TRBV20-1 and TRBJ2-7; D is possibly TRBD2 (7 bases). Germline CDR1 is DFQATT and CDR2 is SNEGSKA (reference sequence). V shed 5 bases and J shed 0 bases, with 17 bases lying between them. The CDR3 contains 15 residues. This CDR3 is CSAWGGGGNSYEQYF. The CDR3 DNA sequence: TGCAGTGCTTGGGGAGGGGGGGGAAACTCCTACGAGCAGTACTTC.

The chain has TRBV15 and TRBJ1-1; D uncertain. V lost 5 bases, J lost 3 bases, and 10 bases lay in between. The germline gives CDR1 LNHNV, CDR2 YYDKDF (reference sequence). The CDR3 spans 13 residues. The CDR3 reads CATSSPPDTEAFF. The DNA for the CDR3 is TGTGCCACCAGCTCTCCTCCGGACACTGAAGCTTTCTTT.

On this clonotype: At one of its ends the junction is not consistent with the germline gene, which may arise from a read error. V and J are TRBV13 and TRBJ1-3; D is undetermined. The CDR3 is 14 amino acids. The V gene's germline CDR1 is PRHDT and CDR2 FYEKMQ (reference sequence). CDR3 sequence (DNA): TGTGCCAGCAGCCTAGGGTTCGGCGGAAACACCATATATTTT. Translated, it gives CASSLGFGGNTIYF.

This clonotype was seen more than once but under ten times. The rearrangement uses TRBV10-3 and TRBJ2-1; 16 bases fit TRBD2. The J segment lost 8 bases and the V segment lost 10 bases, leaving 17 bases of the junction unmatched. Germline V gene sequence: CDR1 ENHRY, CDR2 SYGVKD. The CDR3 has 18 amino acids. The chain's CDR3 is CATKPGLAGGQGPDEQFF. The CDR3 DNA reads TGTGCCACCAAACCGGGACTAGCGGGGGGGCAGGGGCCAGATGAGCAGTTCTTC.

This clonotype was counted between two and nine times. V usage is TRBV12-3 or TRBV12-4 and J usage is TRBJ2-2; D is perhaps TRBD1 (6 bases). Trimming left V 4 bases short and J 2 bases short, with 14 bases between. The CDR3 extends over 16 amino acids. The CDR3 spells CASSWRTVLNTGELFF. The CDR3 DNA reads as TGTGCCAGCAGTTGGCGGACAGTTCTTAACACCGGGGAGCTGTTTTTT.

This clonotype showed up just a few times. The chain joins TRBV18 to TRBJ2-2; D is perhaps TRBD1 or TRBD2 (6 bases each). The CDR3 spans 19 residues. V was shortened by 0 bases and J by 0 bases, with 17 bases between the two germline ends. In germline, CDR1 is KGHSH, CDR2 LQKENI. CDR3 DNA: TGTGCCAGCTCACCACCTGCGTGGAGGGACACCACGAACACCGGGGAGCTGTTTTTT. Amino acids: CASSPPAWRDTTNTGELFF.

This clonotype was seen a handful of times. This sequence joins TRBV9 and TRBJ2-1; D uncertain. Trimming took 0 bases from V and 3 from J, leaving 7 bases between them. Germline V gives CDR1 SGDLS, CDR2 YYNGEE. This CDR3 comprises 14 residues. CDR3 amino acids: CASSVGADYNEQFF. CDR3 nucleotide sequence: TGTGCCAGCAGCGTAGGGGCAGACTACAATGAGCAGTTCTTC.

This clonotype occurred many times. J is TRBJ2-3 and V is TRBV28; no reliable D call. The CDR3 length is 12 residues. Per the germline V gene, CDR1 is MDHEN and CDR2 is SYDVKM. V lost 6 bases, J lost 9 bases, and 13 bases lay in between. The CDR3 nucleotides read TGTGCCAGCAGCCCCTTCCTATCGACGCAGTATTTT. This gives the protein CASSPFLSTQYF.

The gene calls are TRBV20-1 and TRBJ1-2; 9 bases map to TRBD1. The ends lost 3 bases at V and 3 bases at J; junction bases unmatched: 2. This CDR3 comprises 13 residues. Germline V gene data show CDR1 as DFQATT and CDR2 as SNEGSKA (reference sequence). The chain's CDR3 is CSARRQGDYGYTF. CDR3 nucleotides: TGCAGTGCTAGGCGACAGGGGGACTATGGCTACACCTTC.

The gene calls are TRBV4-3 and TRBJ1-2; D unclear. Germline V lookup: CDR1 LGHNA, CDR2 YSLEER. The CDR3 consists of 15 residues. The V end lost 0 bases, the J end lost 2 bases, and 10 bases lay between the germline ends. The CDR3 region has the DNA TGCGCCAGCAGCCAAGAGCGGGGATCGAACTATGGCTACACCTTC. This codes for CASSQERGSNYGYTF.

This clonotype was recorded many times. The rearrangement joins TRBV4-2 to TRBJ1-1; D is undetermined. From germline, CDR1 is LGHNA and CDR2 YNFKEQ. This CDR3 spans 15 amino acids. Trimming cost V 3 bases and J 0 bases, with 11 bases left between them. The CDR3 DNA reads as TGTGCCAGCAGCCAGGCCGGAGGGTTGAACACTGAAGCTTTCTTT. As protein: CASSQAGGLNTEAFF.

This clonotype turned up a few times. V and J are TRBV12-3 or TRBV12-4 and TRBJ1-5; tentative D call: TRBD1 (5 bases). V dropped 3 bases and J dropped 3 bases, with 12 bases sitting between them. The CDR3 runs to 15 residues. The CDR3 reads CASSFGQGHNQPQHF. DNA for the CDR3: TGTGCCAGCAGTTTCGGGCAGGGCCACAATCAGCCCCAGCATTTT.

Comments on this clonotype: At one boundary the junction diverges from the germline segment, which might be a read error. The chain is built from TRBV7-2 and TRBJ2-2; possible D gene TRBD1, 7 bases. Germline CDR1 reads SGHTA; CDR2 reads FQGNSA. CDR3 length: 15 amino acids. CDR3 sequence reads: CASRLGTAGTGELFF. The DNA for the CDR3 is TGTGCCAGCAGGTTAGGGACAGCGGGCACCGGGGAGCTGTTTTTT.